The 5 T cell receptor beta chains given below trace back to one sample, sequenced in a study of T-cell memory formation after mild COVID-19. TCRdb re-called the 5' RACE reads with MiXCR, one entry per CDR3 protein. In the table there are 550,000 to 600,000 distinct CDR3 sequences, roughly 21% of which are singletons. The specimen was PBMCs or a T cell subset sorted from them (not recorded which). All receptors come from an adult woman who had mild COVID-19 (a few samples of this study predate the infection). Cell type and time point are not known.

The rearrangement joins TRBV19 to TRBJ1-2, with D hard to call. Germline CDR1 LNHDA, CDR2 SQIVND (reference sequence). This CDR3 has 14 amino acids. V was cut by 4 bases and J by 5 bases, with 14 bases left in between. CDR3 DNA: TGTGCCAGTAGTAGCTTCGGGCCGGTATATGGCTACACCTTC. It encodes CASSSFGPVYGYTF.

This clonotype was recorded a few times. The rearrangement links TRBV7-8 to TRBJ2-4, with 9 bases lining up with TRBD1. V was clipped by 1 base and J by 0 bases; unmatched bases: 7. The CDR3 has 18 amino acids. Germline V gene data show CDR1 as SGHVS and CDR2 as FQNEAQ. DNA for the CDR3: TGTGCCAGCAGCTTAGATGGACAGGGGAGGGTAGCCAAAAACATTCAGTACTTC. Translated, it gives CASSLDGQGRVAKNIQYF.

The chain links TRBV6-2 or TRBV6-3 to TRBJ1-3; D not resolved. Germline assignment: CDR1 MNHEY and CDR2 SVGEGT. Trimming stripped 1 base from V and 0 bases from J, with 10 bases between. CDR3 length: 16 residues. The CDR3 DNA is TGTGCCAGCAGTTACTTGATGCCCCGCTCTGGAAACACCATATATTTT. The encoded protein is CASSYLMPRSGNTIYF.

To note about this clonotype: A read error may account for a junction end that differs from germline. In nucleotides, the CDR3 is TGTGCCAGCAGTTACGGCGCTGAAGACGGGACTAGGGTTTTC. Its translation is CASSYGAEDGTRVF. The V gene is TRBV6-5, the J gene TRBJ2-7, with 8 bases aligning to TRBD2. In germline, CDR1 is MNHEY, CDR2 SVGAGI. The length of the CDR3 is 14 residues.

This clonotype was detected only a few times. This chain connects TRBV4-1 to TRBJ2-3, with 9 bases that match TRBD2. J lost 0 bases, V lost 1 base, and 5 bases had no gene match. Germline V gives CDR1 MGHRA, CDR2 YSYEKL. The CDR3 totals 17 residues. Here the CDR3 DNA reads TGCGCCAGCAGCCAAGCCCAGCGGGGGGCAAGCACAGATACGCAGTATTTT. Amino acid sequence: CASSQAQRGASTDTQYF.